This TCR beta chain was retrieved from a study of metastatic and nonmetastatic thyroid tumors. As for the study in general: Repertoires were compared across blood and tumor or nodule tissue from malignant and benign thyroid patients. Study results and caveats: Patients with malignant thyroid tumors reportedly had significantly higher TCR beta diversity than those with benign nodules, in blood and tumor.

The CDR3 has 14 amino acids. With V trimmed by 6 bases and J by 9 bases, 8 bases remained unmatched. Prior to thyroid surgery, none of the patients had received any treatment. Comment on this clone: Its cognate antigen is unknown.

The authors' processing: Variation in CDR3 across clinicopathological groups served as the basis for constructing a distant-metastasis classifier in papillary thyroid cancer. TCRdb redid the clone calls on the PCR reads using MiXCR. TCRdb, not the original authors, processed these V and J calls. The sample lists tens of thousands of clones, roughly a third seen once, with about 16% in the top ten. Sequencing was carried out using tumor tissue. This chain links TRBV12-3 or TRBV12-4 with TRBJ1-6, with TRBD1 identical over 7 bases. This TCR was sampled from a female donor with papillary thyroid cancer or a benign thyroid nodule (not recorded which). Some clones in this sample may be carry-over from other donors' samples. CDR3 in amino acids: CASRQGFLGSPLHF. The CDR3 nucleotides are TGTGCCAGCAGACAGGGGTTTTTAGGTTCACCCCTCCACTTT.